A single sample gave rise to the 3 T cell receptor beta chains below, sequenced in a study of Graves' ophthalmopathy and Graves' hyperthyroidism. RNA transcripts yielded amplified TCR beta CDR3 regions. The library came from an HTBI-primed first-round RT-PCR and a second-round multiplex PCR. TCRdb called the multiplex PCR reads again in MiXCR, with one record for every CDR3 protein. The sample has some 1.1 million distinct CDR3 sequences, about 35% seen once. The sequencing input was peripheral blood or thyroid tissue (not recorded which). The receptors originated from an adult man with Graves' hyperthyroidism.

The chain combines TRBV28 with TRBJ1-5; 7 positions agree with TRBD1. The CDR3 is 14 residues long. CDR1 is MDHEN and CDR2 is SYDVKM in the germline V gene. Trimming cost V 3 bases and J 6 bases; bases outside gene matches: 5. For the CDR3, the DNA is TGTGCCAGCAGTTTCCCACAGGGGAGTCAGCCCCAGCATTTT. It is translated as CASSFPQGSQPQHF.

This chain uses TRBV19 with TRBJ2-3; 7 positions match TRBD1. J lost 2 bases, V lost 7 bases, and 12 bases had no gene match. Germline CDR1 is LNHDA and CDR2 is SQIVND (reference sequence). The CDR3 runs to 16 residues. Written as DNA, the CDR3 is TGTGCCAGTACCCTAGACGGGACAGCGCACACAGATACGCAGTATTTT. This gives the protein CASTLDGTAHTDTQYF.

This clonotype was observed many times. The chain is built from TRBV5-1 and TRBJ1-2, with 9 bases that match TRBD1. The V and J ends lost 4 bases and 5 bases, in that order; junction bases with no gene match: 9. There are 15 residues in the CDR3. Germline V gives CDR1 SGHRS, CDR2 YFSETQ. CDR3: CASSPDGTGSYGYTF. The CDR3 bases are TGCGCCAGCAGCCCAGACGGGACAGGGTCGTATGGCTACACCTTC.